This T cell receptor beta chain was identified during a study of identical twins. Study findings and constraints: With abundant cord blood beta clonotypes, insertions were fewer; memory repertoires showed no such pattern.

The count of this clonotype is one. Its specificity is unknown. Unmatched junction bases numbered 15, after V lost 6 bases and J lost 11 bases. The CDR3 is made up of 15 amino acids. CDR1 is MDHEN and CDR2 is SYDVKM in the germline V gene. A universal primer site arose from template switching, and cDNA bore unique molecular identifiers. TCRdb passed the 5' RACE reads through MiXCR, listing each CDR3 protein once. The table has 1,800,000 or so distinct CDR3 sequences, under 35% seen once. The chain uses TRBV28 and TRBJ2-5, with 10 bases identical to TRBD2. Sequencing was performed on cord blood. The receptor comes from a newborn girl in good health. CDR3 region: CASREWTSGTMRQYF. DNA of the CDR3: TGTGCCAGCAGAGAATGGACTAGCGGTACAATGAGACAGTACTTC.